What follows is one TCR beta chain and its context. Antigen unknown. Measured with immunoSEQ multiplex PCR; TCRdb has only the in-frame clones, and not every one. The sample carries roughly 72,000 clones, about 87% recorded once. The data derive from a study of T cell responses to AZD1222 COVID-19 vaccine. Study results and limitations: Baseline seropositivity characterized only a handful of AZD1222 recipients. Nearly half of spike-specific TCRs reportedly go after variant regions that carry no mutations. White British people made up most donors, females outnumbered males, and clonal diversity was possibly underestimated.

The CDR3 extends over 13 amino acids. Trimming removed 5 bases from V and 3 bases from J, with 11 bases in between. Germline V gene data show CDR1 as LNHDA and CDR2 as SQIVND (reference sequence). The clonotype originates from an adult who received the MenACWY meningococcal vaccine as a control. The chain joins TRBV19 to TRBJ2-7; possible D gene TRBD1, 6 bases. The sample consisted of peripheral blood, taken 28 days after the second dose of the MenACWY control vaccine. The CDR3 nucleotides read TGTGCCAGTAGTCGGAAACAGGGCTACGAGCAGTACTTC. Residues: CASSRKQGYEQYF.